The rows below give T cell receptor beta chains drawn from one sample of a study of T cell responses to AZD1222 COVID-19 vaccine. Libraries were prepared by immunoSEQ multiplex PCR; TCRdb keeps only in-frame clonotypes and omits some of them. Of about 150,000 clones in the sample, around nine tenths are singletons; the top ten hold 15% to 20%. Sequenced here: peripheral blood, sampled on day 0 of AZD1222 vaccination. The receptors were sampled from an adult in good health. Each CDR3 is given with its conserved first and last residue. Fields, in order: CDR3 length, clone size, V gene, D gene, J gene, CDR3 protein, CDR3 DNA. The D gene is left open where the match is weak. Size is stated for part of the rows, as once, few or many counts, or as a class when the clone is expanded.

12	NA	TRBV19	NA	TRBJ1-2	CASSSGPYGYTF	TGTGCCAGTAGTTCCGGACCTTATGGCTACACCTTC
17	once	TRBV14	TRBD2	TRBJ2-4	CASSRLTSGVAKNIQYF	TGTGCCAGCAGCCGCCTGACTAGCGGGGTAGCCAAAAACATTCAGTACTTC
14	NA	TRBV6-2/TRBV6-3	NA	TRBJ1-1	CASSFGHLNTEAFF	TGTGCCAGCAGCTTTGGACACCTCAACACTGAAGCTTTCTTT
14	few	TRBV28	NA	TRBJ1-2	CASSPPGTAYGYTF	TGTGCCAGCAGTCCTCCCGGGACGGCCTATGGCTACACCTTC
15	NA	TRBV6-1	TRBD2	TRBJ2-5	CASSEASGGQETQYF	TGTGCCAGCAGTGAAGCTAGCGGGGGGCAAGAGACCCAGTACTTC
18	NA	TRBV9	TRBD1	TRBJ1-1	CASSPHGGTGVQGTEAFF	TGTGCCAGCAGCCCCCACGGGGGGACAGGGGTACAGGGCACTGAAGCTTTCTTT
11	NA	TRBV12-5	NA	TRBJ1-2	CASGLVTASTF	TGTGCTAGTGGTTTGGTCACGGCCAGCACCTTC
13	NA	TRBV7-9	NA	TRBJ2-7	CASSFRGFGEQYF	TGTGCCAGCAGCTTCAGGGGATTCGGCGAGCAGTACTTC
12	few	TRBV2	NA	TRBJ1-2	CASRENNYGYTF	TGTGCCAGCAGGGAGAATAACTATGGCTACACCTTC
11	NA	TRBV28	NA	TRBJ1-1	CASSYTTEAFF	TGTGCCAGCAGCTACACTACTGAAGCTTTCTTT
15	NA	TRBV5-5	TRBD1	TRBJ1-2	CASGIPGQGSNGYTF	TGTGCCAGCGGGATCCCGGGACAGGGGAGTAATGGCTACACCTTC
14	NA	TRBV19	TRBD1	TRBJ1-2	CASRPRGQGYGYTF	TGTGCCAGTAGGCCAAGAGGACAGGGATATGGCTACACCTTC
15	few	TRBV18	NA	TRBJ2-3	CASSPPERSTDTQYF	TGTGCCAGCTCACCACCGGAACGTAGCACAGATACGCAGTATTTT
15	NA	TRBV7-3	NA	TRBJ2-7	CASSSLGGRAAEQYF	TGTGCCAGCAGCTCCCTAGGGGGGAGGGCGGCTGAGCAGTACTTC
15	NA	TRBV25-1	NA	TRBJ2-7	CASGHRVLGSYEQYF	TGTGCCAGCGGGCATCGAGTCCTGGGATCCTACGAGCAGTACTTC
12	NA	TRBV11-2	NA	TRBJ1-5	CASSLGVRPQHF	TGTGCCAGCAGCTTAGGTGTCCGGCCCCAGCATTTT
12	NA	TRBV6-5	NA	TRBJ2-7	CASGGLGYEQYF	TGTGCCAGCGGCGGCTTAGGATACGAGCAGTACTTC
11	NA	TRBV10-3	NA	TRBJ1-2	CAISEGNGYTF	TGTGCCATCAGTGAGGGGAATGGCTACACCTTC
13	NA	TRBV6-5	NA	TRBJ1-6	CASSYDVESPLHF	TGTGCCAGCAGTTACGATGTCGAGTCACCCCTCCACTTT
17	few	TRBV7-9	TRBD1	TRBJ2-3	CASSHRSDRSGTDTQYF	TGTGCCAGCAGCCATCGCTCGGACAGGTCCGGGACAGATACGCAGTATTTT
14	NA	TRBV9	NA	TRBJ2-7	CASSTRGPADEQYF	TGTGCCAGCAGCACTAGAGGTCCAGCGGACGAGCAGTACTTC
15	NA	TRBV28	NA	TRBJ1-4	CASSISSSPSEKLFF	TGTGCCAGCAGTATCTCGTCTTCACCATCTGAAAAACTGTTTTTT
15	NA	TRBV9	NA	TRBJ2-1	CASSVVGGSYNEQFF	TGTGCCAGCAGCGTAGTCGGGGGATCCTACAATGAGCAGTTCTTC
13	NA	TRBV5-1	NA	TRBJ1-1	CASRVGVDTEAFF	TGCGCCAGCAGAGTGGGGGTTGACACTGAGGCTTTCTTT
12	NA	TRBV12-3/TRBV12-4	NA	TRBJ2-5	CASGTGRETQYF	TGTGCCAGCGGGACGGGGCGAGAGACCCAGTACTTC
14	NA	TRBV25-1	NA	TRBJ1-1	CASSGDSSNTEAFF	TGTGCCAGCAGTGGCGACAGTTCCAACACTGAAGCTTTCTTT
16	NA	TRBV3-1/TRBV3-2	TRBD1	TRBJ1-1	CASRPSKGAMGTEAFF	TGTGCCAGCAGACCCTCCAAGGGGGCTATGGGCACTGAAGCTTTCTTT
17	NA	TRBV7-9	TRBD2	TRBJ2-7	CASSGRPAKEGGREQYF	TGTGCCAGCAGCGGCCGGCCAGCAAAAGAGGGAGGGAGGGAGCAGTACTTC
13	NA	TRBV12-3/TRBV12-4	TRBD1	TRBJ1-3	CASSLGQGNTIYF	TGTGCCAGCAGTTTGGGACAGGGGAACACCATATATTTT
18	NA	TRBV7-9	TRBD2	TRBJ2-3	CASSPRGGGPPSTDTQYF	TGTGCCAGCAGCCCCCGCGGCGGGGGGCCCCCGAGCACAGATACGCAGTATTTT
15	NA	TRBV5-1	NA	TRBJ2-3	CASSLNGPPGDTQYF	TGCGCCAGCAGCTTGAACGGGCCCCCTGGGGATACGCAGTATTTT
15	NA	TRBV6-5	TRBD1	TRBJ1-6	CASSPGTGDNSPLHF	TGTGCCAGCAGTCCCGGGACAGGGGATAATTCACCCCTCCACTTT
14	once	TRBV10-3	NA	TRBJ1-1	CAISQGLTGTEAFF	TGTGCCATCAGTCAAGGACTAACGGGGACTGAAGCTTTCTTT
16	NA	TRBV27	TRBD1	TRBJ1-2	CASSLSGQGAVWGYTF	TGTGCCAGCAGTTTAAGTGGGCAGGGGGCCGTCTGGGGCTACACCTTC
15	NA	TRBV11-2	NA	TRBJ1-1	CASSPRGGRDTEAFF	TGTGCCAGCAGCCCCCGTGGAGGGCGGGACACTGAAGCTTTCTTT